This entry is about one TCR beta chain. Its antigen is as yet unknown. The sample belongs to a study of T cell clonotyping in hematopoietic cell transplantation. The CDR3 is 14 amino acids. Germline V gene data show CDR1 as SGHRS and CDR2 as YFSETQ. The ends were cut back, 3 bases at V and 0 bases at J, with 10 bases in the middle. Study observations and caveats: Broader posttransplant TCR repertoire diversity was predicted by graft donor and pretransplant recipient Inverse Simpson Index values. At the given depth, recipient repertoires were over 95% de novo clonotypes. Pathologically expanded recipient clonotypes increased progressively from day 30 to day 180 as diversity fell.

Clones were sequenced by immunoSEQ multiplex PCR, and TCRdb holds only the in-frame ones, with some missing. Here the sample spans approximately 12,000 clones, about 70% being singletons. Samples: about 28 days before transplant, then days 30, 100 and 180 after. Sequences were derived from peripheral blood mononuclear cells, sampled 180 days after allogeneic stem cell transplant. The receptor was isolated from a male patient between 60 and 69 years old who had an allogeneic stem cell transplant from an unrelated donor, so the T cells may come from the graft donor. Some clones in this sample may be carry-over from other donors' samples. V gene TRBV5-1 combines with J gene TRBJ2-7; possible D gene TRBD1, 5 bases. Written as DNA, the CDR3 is TGCGCCAGCAGCTACAGGAAGAGCTCCTACGAGCAGTACTTC. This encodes CASSYRKSSYEQYF.